These 10 T cell receptor beta chains came from one sample sequenced in a study of T cell responses to AZD1222 COVID-19 vaccine. Generated by immunoSEQ multiplex PCR, the TCRdb table keeps only in-frame clones and is missing some. The sample consists of more than 100,000 clones, about 85% of them appearing once. The specimen comprised peripheral blood, sampled on day 0 of AZD1222 vaccination. The receptor set was obtained from an adult in good health.

The chain uses TRBV19 and TRBJ1-5; D is undetermined. V dropped 5 bases and J dropped 9 bases, with 14 bases sitting between them. The CDR3 has 13 residues. CDR1 is LNHDA, CDR2 SQIVND, per germline (reference sequence). CDR3 in DNA: TGTGCCAGTAGTCCCCCCTTAGCACGGCCCCAGCATTTT. Protein sequence: CASSPPLARPQHF.

V is TRBV18 and J is TRBJ1-6; D possibly corresponds to TRBD1 (6 bases). V lost 6 bases and J lost 7, with 10 bases in between. Looked up from germline, CDR1 is KGHSH and CDR2 is LQKENI. The CDR3 totals 13 residues. The CDR3 nucleotides read TGTGCCAGCTCCGAAAGGGGGAATTCACCCCTCCACTTT. Translating gives CASSERGNSPLHF.

The V and J genes are TRBV18 and TRBJ2-7, with TRBD1 matching over 9 bases. Germline V CDR1 and CDR2: KGHSH, LQKENI. The CDR3 runs to 14 residues. J lost 3 bases, V lost 6 bases, and 6 bases had no gene match. DNA of the CDR3: TGTGCCAGCTCGGGACAGGGCTCCCTCTACGAGCAGTACTTC. It encodes CASSGQGSLYEQYF. Full variable domain (outside the CDR3, taken from reference TRBV18 and TRBJ2-7): NAGVMQNPRHLVRRRGQEARLRCSPMKGHSHVYWYRQLPEEGLKFMVYLQKENIIDESGMPKERFSAEFPKEGPSILRIQQVVRGDSAAYFCASSGQGSLYEQYFGPGTRLTVT.

The chain uses TRBV28 and TRBJ1-2; 8 bases are a match to TRBD1. CDR1 and CDR2 (germline): MDHEN, SYDVKM. Trimming at V came to 7 bases and at J to 4 bases, leaving 11 bases not matched to a gene. The CDR3 sequence is 15 residues long. The CDR3 nucleotides read TGTGCCAGCAACCCGACAGGGGAGGCCATCTATGGCTACACCTTC. Its translation: CASNPTGEAIYGYTF.

CDR3 sequence (DNA): TGTGCCAGCAGTGGGGGGACAGATAGCAATCAGCCCCAGCATTTT. Its translation: CASSGGTDSNQPQHF. This chain uses TRBV2 with TRBJ1-5; TRBD1 aligns across 7 bases. After removal of 4 bases from V and 0 bases from J, the junction contained 3 bases not matched to a gene. The length of the CDR3 is 15 residues. Per the germline V gene, CDR1 is SNHLY and CDR2 is FYNNEI.

This chain joins TRBV5-4 and TRBJ1-2; D gene unclear. Germline assignment: CDR1 SGHNT and CDR2 YYREEE (reference sequence). The V end lost 4 bases, the J end lost 6 bases, and 22 bases lay between the germline ends. The CDR3 loop spans 16 amino acids. The CDR3 is CASSPGPAFRGHGYTF. CDR3 coding DNA: TGTGCCAGCAGCCCTGGACCGGCATTCAGAGGACATGGCTACACCTTC.

V gene TRBV7-9 combines with J gene TRBJ1-1; D is undetermined. Germline V CDR1 and CDR2: SEHNR, FQNEAQ (reference sequence). There are 15 residues in the CDR3. Deletions cut 5 bases from V and 2 bases from J, with 15 bases between. The CDR3 region is CASSLPDDGNTEAFF. For the CDR3, the DNA is TGTGCCAGCAGCCTACCAGATGACGGTAACACTGAAGCTTTCTTT.

This clone was detected many times. This chain links TRBV7-2 with TRBJ2-1, with D possibly matching TRBD1 (5 bases). Germline V CDR1 and CDR2: SGHTA, FQGNSA. The CDR3 has 14 residues. V was shortened by 0 bases and J by 9 bases, with 12 bases between the two germline ends. The CDR3 protein is CASSLAIGQGEQFF. As DNA, the CDR3 is TGTGCCAGCAGCTTAGCCATCGGTCAGGGTGAGCAGTTCTTC.

This chain joins TRBV29-1 and TRBJ2-2; D may match TRBD1 or TRBD2 (5 bases each). Trimming shortened V by 6 bases and J by 6 bases, and 20 bases separated the two germline ends. This CDR3 spans 15 amino acids. Per the germline V gene, CDR1 is SQVTM and CDR2 is ANQGSEA. CDR3 sequence: CSVEWDAYNSGELFF. CDR3 bases: TGCAGCGTCGAGTGGGACGCCTACAATTCCGGGGAGCTGTTTTTT.

This chain links TRBV11-2 with TRBJ1-1; D perhaps matches TRBD1 (5 bases). The CDR3 is 15 residues long. Germline assignment: CDR1 SGHAT and CDR2 FQNNGV. V lost 1 base, J lost 8 bases, and 17 bases lay in between. CDR3 in amino acids: CASSLALGLIGEAFF. CDR3 in DNA: TGTGCCAGCAGCTTAGCACTGGGACTAATCGGGGAAGCTTTCTTT.